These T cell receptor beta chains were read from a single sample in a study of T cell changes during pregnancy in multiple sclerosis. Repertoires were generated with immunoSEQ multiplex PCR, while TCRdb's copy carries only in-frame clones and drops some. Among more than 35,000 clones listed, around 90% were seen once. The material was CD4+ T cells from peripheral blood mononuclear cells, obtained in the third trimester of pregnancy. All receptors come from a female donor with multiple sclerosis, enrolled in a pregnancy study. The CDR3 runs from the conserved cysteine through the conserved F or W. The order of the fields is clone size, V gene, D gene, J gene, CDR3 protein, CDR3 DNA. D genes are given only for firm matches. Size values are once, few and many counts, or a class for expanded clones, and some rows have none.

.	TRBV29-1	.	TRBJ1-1	CSAASGTLDTEAFF	TGCAGCGCCGCTTCCGGGACACTGGACACTGAAGCTTTCTTT
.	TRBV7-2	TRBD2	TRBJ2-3	CASSLVLAGYADTQYF	TGTGCCAGCAGCTTAGTACTAGCGGGATACGCAGATACGCAGTATTTT
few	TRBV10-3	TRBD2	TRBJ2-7	CAISDTRAGGGYEQYF	TGTGCCATCAGTGATACTCGGGCGGGAGGAGGCTACGAGCAGTACTTC
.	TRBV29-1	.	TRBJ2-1	CSVIRNEDEQFF	TGCAGCGTTATTAGAAACGAGGATGAGCAGTTCTTC
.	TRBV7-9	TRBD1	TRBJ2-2	CASSWRQGPGELFF	TGTGCCAGCAGCTGGAGACAGGGCCCCGGGGAGCTGTTTTTT
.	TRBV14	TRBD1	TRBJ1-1	CASSRDRLSEAFF	TGTGCCAGCAGCAGGGACAGACTCTCTGAAGCTTTCTTT
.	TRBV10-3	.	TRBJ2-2	CAIEKSFGELFF	TGTGCCATCGAAAAGAGTTTCGGGGAGCTGTTTTTT
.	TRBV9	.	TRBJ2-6	CASSVGVNSGANVLTF	TGTGCCAGCAGCGTAGGCGTGAACTCTGGGGCCAACGTCCTGACTTTC
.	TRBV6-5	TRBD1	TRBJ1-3	CASSNDRGNGNTIYF	TGTGCCAGCAGTAACGACAGGGGTAATGGAAACACCATATATTTT
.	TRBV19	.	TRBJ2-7	CASSIVGLASYEQYF	TGTGCCAGTAGTATAGTCGGGCTAGCTTCCTACGAGCAGTACTTC
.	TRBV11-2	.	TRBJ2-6	CASGKQVSGANVLTF	TGTGCCAGCGGTAAACAAGTCTCTGGGGCCAACGTCCTGACTTTC
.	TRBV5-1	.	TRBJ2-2	CASSSSGEYTGELFF	TGCGCCAGCAGCTCCTCCGGGGAGTACACCGGGGAGCTGTTTTTT
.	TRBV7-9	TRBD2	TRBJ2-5	CASTDRGAGAGETQYF	TGTGCCAGCACCGACCGTGGTGCGGGAGCAGGGGAGACCCAGTACTTC
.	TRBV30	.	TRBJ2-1	CASPGPYNEQFF	TGTGCCTCCCCCGGTCCCTACAATGAGCAGTTCTTC
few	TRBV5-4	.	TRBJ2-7	CASSHRGYEQYF	TGTGCCAGCAGCCACCGGGGCTACGAGCAGTACTTC
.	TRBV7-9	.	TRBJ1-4	CASSLAGINEKLFF	TGTGCCAGCAGCTTAGCCGGGATTAATGAAAAACTGTTTTTT
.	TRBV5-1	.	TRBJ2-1	CASSGGSGGVSSYNEQFF	TGCGCCAGCAGCGGGGGGTCTGGCGGGGTTAGCTCCTACAATGAGCAGTTCTTC
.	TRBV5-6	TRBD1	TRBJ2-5	CASSFDRGETQYF	TGTGCCAGCAGCTTCGACAGGGGAGAGACCCAGTACTTC
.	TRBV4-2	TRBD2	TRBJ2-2	CASSRWGLAGGGNTGELFF	TGTGCCAGCAGCCGTTGGGGACTAGCGGGAGGAGGGAACACCGGGGAGCTGTTTTTT
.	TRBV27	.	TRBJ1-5	CASSLSAQRNQPQHF	TGTGCCAGCAGTTTATCTGCACAGCGGAATCAGCCCCAGCATTTT
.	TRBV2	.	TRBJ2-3	CASRAVFVRDTQYF	TGTGCCAGCAGAGCCGTGTTTGTCCGAGATACGCAGTATTTT
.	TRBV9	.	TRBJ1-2	CASSVEPLGKADYGYTF	TGTGCCAGCAGCGTAGAACCTCTTGGGAAAGCGGACTATGGCTACACCTTC
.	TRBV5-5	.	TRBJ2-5	CASSRSKKETQYF	TGTGCCAGCAGCCGCTCTAAGAAAGAGACCCAGTACTTC
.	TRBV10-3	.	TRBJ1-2	CAISDQQGGYGYTF	TGTGCCATCAGTGACCAACAAGGAGGCTATGGCTACACCTTC
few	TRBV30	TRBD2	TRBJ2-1	CAWSTSGLYNEQFF	TGTGCCTGGAGTACTAGCGGGCTATACAATGAGCAGTTCTTC
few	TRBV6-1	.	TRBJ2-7	CASSSDSFSSYEQYF	TGTGCCAGCAGCTCCGACAGCTTCAGCTCCTACGAGCAGTACTTC
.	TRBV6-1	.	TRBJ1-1	CASSESAGDTEAFF	TGTGCCAGCAGTGAATCGGCCGGGGACACTGAAGCTTTCTTT
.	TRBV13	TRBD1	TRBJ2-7	CASSLTGGNHEQYF	TGTGCCAGCAGCTTAACAGGGGGAAACCACGAGCAGTACTTC
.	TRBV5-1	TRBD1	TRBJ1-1	CASSHSGQGFTEAFF	TGCGCCAGCAGCCATTCGGGACAGGGTTTTACTGAAGCTTTCTTT
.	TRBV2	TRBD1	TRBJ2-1	CARTDRGGNEQFF	TGTGCCAGGACGGACAGGGGTGGGAATGAGCAGTTCTTC
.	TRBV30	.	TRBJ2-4	CAWSADWVSSKNIQYF	TGTGCCTGGAGTGCCGACTGGGTTTCGAGCAAAAACATTCAGTACTTC
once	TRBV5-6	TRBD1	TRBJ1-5	CASSQGTGWSNQPQHF	TGTGCCAGCAGCCAGGGGACAGGGTGGAGCAATCAGCCCCAGCATTTT